This T cell receptor beta chain was sequenced during a study of T cell responses to AZD1222 COVID-19 vaccine. TCRdb's table, derived via immunoSEQ multiplex PCR, lists solely in-frame clones and lacks some. This sample has 100,000 to 130,000 clones, with about 92% found just once. It was second doses at about 4 or about 12 weeks that were pooled. CDR3 length equals 16 residues. The junction had 7 bases not matched to a gene; V was cut back by 5 bases and J by 0 bases. Germline V gene lookup returns CDR1 SQVTM and CDR2 ANQGSEA. The receptor was isolated from an adult who received the AZD1222 COVID-19 vaccine. Sample: peripheral blood, taken 28 days after the second AZD1222 dose. The J gene is TRBJ2-2, the V gene TRBV29-1; TRBD2 agrees at 9 bases. The CDR3 DNA reads TGCAGCGTTCTCCAAGCGGGGGGCGCGAACACCGGGGAGCTGTTTTTT. This sequence encodes CSVLQAGGANTGELFF.